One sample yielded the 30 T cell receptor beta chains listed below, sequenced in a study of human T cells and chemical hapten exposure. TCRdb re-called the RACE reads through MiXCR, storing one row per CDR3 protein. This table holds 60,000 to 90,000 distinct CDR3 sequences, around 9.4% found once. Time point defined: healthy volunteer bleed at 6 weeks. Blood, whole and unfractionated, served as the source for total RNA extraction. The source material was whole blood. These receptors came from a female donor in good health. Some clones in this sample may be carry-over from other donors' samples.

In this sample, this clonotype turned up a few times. The CDR3 DNA reads as TGCAGTGCTAGAGAGCCCGTCGGCGCCAAAAACATTCAGTACTTC. This translates into CSAREPVGAKNIQYF. The chain couples TRBV20-1 to TRBJ2-4; D gene ambiguous. The CDR3 is made up of 15 amino acids. Germline lookup yields CDR1 DFQATT and CDR2 SNEGSKA (reference sequence). V was trimmed by 0 bases and J by 1 base, leaving 10 bases between them.

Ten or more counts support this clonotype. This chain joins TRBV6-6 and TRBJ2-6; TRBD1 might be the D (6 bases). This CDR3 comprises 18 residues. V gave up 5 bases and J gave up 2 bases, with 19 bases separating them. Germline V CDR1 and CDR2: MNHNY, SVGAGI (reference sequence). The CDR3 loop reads CASSHIFSGDPGANVLTF. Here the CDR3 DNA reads TGTGCCAGCAGTCACATTTTTTCAGGGGACCCTGGGGCCAACGTCCTGACTTTC.

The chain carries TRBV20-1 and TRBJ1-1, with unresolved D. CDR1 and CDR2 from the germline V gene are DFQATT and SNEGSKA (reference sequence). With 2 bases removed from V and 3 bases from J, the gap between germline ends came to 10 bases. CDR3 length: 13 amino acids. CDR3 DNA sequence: TGCAGTGCTAGAAGGGCAGGAGACACTGAAGCTTTCTTT. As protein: CSARRAGDTEAFF.

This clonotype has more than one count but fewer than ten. For the CDR3, the DNA is TGTGCCAGCTCACCGATCGAGAGCTCTGAAGCTTTCTTT. It translates to CASSPIESSEAFF. The genes are TRBV18 and TRBJ1-1, with D unresolved. CDR3 length: 13 residues. The V gene lost 3 bases and the J gene lost 6 bases, with 11 bases spanning the gap. CDR1 is KGHSH and CDR2 is LQKENI in the germline V gene. The whole variable domain, filled in from reference TRBV18 and TRBJ1-1, reads NAGVMQNPRHLVRRRGQEARLRCSPMKGHSHVYWYRQLPEEGLKFMVYLQKENIIDESGMPKERFSAEFPKEGPSILRIQQVVRGDSAAYFCASSPIESSEAFFGQGTRLTVV.

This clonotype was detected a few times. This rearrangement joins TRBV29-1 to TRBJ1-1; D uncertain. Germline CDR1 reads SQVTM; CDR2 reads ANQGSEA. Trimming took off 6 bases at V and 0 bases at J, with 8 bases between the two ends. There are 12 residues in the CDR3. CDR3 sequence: CSVAHMNTEAFF. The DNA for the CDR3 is TGCAGCGTCGCGCATATGAACACTGAAGCTTTCTTT.

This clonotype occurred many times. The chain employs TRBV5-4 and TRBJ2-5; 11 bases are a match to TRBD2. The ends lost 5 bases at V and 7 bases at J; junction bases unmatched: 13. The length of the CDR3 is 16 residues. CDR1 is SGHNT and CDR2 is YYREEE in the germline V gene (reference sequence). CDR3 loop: CASSLDLAGGRRTQYF. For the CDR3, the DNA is TGTGCCAGCAGTCTGGATCTAGCGGGGGGCCGGAGGACCCAGTACTTC.

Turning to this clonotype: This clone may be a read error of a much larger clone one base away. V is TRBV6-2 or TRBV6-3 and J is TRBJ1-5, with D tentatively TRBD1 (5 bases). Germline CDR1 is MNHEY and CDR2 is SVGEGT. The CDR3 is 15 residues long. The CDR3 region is CANSFGGSSNQPQHF. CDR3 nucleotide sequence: TGTGCCAACAGTTTCGGGGGATCGAGCAATCAGCCCCAGCATTTT.

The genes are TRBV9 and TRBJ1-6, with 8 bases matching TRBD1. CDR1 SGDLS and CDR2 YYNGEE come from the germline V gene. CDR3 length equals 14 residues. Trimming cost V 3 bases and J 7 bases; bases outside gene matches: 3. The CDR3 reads CASSATGGNSPLHF. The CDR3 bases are TGTGCCAGCAGCGCCACAGGGGGGAATTCACCCCTCCACTTT.

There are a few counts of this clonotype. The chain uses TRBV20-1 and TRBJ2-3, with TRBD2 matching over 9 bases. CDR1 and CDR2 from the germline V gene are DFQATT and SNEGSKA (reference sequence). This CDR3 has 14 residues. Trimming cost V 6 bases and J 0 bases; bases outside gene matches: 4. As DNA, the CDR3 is TGCAGTGCGATAGCGGGAGTGAGCACAGATACGCAGTATTTT. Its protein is CSAIAGVSTDTQYF.

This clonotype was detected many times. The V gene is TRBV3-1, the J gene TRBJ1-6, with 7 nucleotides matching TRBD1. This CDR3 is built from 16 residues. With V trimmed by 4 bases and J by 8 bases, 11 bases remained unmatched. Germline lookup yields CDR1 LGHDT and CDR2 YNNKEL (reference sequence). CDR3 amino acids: CASSLASDRQHSPLHF. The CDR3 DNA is TGTGCCAGCAGCCTCGCGTCGGACAGGCAACATTCACCCCTCCACTTT.

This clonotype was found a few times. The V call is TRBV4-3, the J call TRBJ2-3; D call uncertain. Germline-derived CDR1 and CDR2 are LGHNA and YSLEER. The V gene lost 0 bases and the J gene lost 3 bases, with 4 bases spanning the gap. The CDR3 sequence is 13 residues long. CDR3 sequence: CASSQDRTDTQYF. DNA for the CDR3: TGCGCCAGCAGCCAAGATCGTACAGATACGCAGTATTTT.

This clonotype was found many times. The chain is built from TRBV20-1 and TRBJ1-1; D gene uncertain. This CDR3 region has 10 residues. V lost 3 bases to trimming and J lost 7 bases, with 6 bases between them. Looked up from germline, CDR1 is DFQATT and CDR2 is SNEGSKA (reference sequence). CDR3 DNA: TGCAGTGCTAGGCCGTTTGAAGCTTTCTTT. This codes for CSARPFEAFF.

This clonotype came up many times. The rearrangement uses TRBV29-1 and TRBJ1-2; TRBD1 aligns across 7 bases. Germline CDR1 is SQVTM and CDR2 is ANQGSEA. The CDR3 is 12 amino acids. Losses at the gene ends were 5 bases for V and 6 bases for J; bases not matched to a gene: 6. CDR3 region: CSVLDRSNGYTF. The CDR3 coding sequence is TGCAGCGTTTTGGACAGGTCAAATGGCTACACCTTC.

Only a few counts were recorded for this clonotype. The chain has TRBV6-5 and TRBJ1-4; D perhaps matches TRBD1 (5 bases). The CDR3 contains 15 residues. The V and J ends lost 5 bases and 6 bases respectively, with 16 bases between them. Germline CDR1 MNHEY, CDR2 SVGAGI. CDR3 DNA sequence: TGTGCCAGCAGTCCGTCAGGAGGGGTCGATGAAAAACTGTTTTTT. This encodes CASSPSGGVDEKLFF.

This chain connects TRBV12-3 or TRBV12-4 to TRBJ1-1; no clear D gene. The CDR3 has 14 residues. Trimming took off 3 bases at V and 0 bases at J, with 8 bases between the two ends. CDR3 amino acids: CASSFSSMNTEAFF. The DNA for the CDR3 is TGTGCCAGCAGTTTCTCCAGCATGAACACTGAAGCTTTCTTT.

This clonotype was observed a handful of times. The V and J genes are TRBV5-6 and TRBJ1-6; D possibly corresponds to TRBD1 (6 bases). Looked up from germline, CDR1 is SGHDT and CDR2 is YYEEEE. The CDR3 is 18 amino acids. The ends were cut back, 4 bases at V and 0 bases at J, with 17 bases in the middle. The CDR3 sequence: CASSRGGRSSSYNSPLHF. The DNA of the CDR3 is TGTGCCAGCAGCCGTGGGGGGCGGTCGAGCTCCTATAATTCACCCCTCCACTTT.

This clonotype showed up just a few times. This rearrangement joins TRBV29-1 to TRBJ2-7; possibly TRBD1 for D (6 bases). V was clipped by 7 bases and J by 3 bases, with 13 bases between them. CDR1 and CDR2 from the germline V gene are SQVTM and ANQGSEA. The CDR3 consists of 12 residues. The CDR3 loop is CSAGQTSYEQYF. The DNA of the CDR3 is TGCAGCGCAGGACAGACGAGCTACGAGCAGTACTTC.

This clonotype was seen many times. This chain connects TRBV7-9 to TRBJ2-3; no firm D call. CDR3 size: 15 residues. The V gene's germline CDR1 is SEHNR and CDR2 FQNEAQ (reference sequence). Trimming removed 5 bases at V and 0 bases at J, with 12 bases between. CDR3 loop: CASSPAFSSTDTQYF. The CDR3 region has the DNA TGTGCCAGCAGCCCCGCCTTTTCTAGCACAGATACGCAGTATTTT.

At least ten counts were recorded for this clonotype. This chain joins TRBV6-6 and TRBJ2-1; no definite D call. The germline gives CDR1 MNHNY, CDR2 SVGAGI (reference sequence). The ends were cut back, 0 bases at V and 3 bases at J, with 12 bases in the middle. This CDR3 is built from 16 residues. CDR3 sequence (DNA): TGTGCCAGCAGTTACTCGTTTAAAGAACTCTACAATGAGCAGTTCTTC. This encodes CASSYSFKELYNEQFF.

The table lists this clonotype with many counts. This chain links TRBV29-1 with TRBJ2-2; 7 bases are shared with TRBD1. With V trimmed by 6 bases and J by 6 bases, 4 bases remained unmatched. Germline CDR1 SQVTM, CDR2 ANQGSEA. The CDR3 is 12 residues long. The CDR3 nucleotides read TGCAGCGTCAGGACAGGTGCCGGGGAGCTGTTTTTT. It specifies CSVRTGAGELFF.

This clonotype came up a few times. The CDR3 protein is CASSQAKGTGELFF. The CDR3 bases are TGCGCCAGCAGCCAAGCCAAGGGTACCGGGGAGCTGTTTTTT. The V and J genes are TRBV4-1 and TRBJ2-2, with D unresolved. Germline V gene lookup returns CDR1 MGHRA and CDR2 YSYEKL. The CDR3 contains 14 residues. The ends were cut back, 1 base at V and 5 bases at J, with 8 bases in the middle.

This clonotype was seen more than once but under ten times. The CDR3 region has the DNA TGTGCCAGCAGCTACGGGACTAGCGGGTCCCCAGATACGCAGTATTTT. Protein product: CASSYGTSGSPDTQYF. The chain uses TRBV5-6 and TRBJ2-3; 12 bases are a match to TRBD2. The V and J ends lost 3 bases and 4 bases, in that order; junction bases with no gene match: 6. CDR3 length equals 16 residues. Germline assignment: CDR1 SGHDT and CDR2 YYEEEE.

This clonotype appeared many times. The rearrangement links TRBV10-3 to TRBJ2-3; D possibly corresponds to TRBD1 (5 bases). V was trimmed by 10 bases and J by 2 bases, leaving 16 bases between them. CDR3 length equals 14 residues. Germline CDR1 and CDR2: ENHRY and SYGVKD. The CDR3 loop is CATKTEHPTDTQYF. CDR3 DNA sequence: TGTGCCACTAAGACAGAGCACCCCACAGATACGCAGTATTTT.

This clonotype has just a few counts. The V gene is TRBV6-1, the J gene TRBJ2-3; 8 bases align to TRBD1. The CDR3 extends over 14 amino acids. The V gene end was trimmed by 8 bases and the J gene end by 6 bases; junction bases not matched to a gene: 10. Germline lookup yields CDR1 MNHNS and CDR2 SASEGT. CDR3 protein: CASSGQGALDTQYF. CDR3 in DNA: TGTGCCAGCTCCGGGCAGGGGGCGCTGGATACGCAGTATTTT.

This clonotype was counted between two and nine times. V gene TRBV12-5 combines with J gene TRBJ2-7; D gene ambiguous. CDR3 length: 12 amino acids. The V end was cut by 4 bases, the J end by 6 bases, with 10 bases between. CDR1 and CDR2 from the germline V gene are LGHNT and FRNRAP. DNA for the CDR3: TGTGCTAGTGGTTCCCACCCAAGCGAGCAGTACTTC. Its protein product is CASGSHPSEQYF.

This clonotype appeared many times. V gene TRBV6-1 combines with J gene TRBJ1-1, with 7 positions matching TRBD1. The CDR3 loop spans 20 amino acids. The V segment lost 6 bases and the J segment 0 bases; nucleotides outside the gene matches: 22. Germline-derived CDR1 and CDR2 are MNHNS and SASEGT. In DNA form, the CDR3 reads TGTGCCAGCAGACCAGAGAGGCCCTCAAACAGGGGATACATGAACACTGAAGCTTTCTTT. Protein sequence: CASRPERPSNRGYMNTEAFF.

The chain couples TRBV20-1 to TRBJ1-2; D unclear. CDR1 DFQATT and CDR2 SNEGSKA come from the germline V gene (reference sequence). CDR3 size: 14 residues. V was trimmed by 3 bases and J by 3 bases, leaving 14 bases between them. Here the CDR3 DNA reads TGCAGTGCTAGGTGGCCACTAAGGGACTATGGCTACACCTTC. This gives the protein CSARWPLRDYGYTF.

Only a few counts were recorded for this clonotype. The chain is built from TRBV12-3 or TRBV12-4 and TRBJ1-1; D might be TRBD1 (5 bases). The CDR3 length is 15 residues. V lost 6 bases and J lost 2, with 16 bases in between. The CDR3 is CASSDRQKPNTEAFF. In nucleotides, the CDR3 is TGTGCCAGCAGCGATAGACAGAAACCAAACACTGAAGCTTTCTTT.

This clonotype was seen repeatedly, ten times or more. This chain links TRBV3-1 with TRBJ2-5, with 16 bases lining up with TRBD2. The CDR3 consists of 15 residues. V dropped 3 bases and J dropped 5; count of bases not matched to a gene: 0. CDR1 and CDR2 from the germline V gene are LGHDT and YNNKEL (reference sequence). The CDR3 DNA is TGTGCCAGCAGCCAGGGACTAGCGGGGGGGGAGACCCAGTACTTC. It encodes CASSQGLAGGETQYF.

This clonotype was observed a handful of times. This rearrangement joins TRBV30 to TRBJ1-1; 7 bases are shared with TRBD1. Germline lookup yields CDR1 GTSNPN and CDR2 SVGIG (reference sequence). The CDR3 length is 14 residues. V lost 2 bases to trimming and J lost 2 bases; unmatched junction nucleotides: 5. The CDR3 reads CAWSSTGVNTEAFF. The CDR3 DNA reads TGTGCCTGGAGTTCAACAGGGGTTAACACTGAAGCTTTCTTT.